A single T cell receptor beta chain is shown here with its context. Its antigen is not identified. Germline CDR1 is MNHEY and CDR2 is SMNVEV (reference sequence). With 5 bases removed from V and 6 bases from J, the gap between germline ends came to 11 bases. The CDR3 has 14 amino acids. The entry originates in a study of T cells in Graves' hyperthyroidism and ophthalmopathy. Regions amplified from RNA transcripts were the TCR beta CDR3 regions. Researchers ran a first-round RT-PCR on the TCR CDR3 using the HTBI primer set. Each CDR3 protein gets one entry after TCRdb re-called the multiplex PCR reads with MiXCR. The table shows about 380,000 distinct CDR3 sequences, with approximately 18% occurring only once. The study, taken as a whole, reports: The blood repertoire included most of the expanded thyroid clonotypes above 0.001.

The chain couples TRBV27 to TRBJ1-6, with D possibly matching TRBD1 (5 bases). The sample comprised blood. This TCR came from a man between 18 and 29 years old with Graves' ophthalmopathy. The CDR3 sequence: CASSAWDVNSPLHF. CDR3 bases: TGTGCCAGCAGTGCCTGGGACGTTAATTCACCCCTCCACTTT.